This TCR beta chain was retrieved from a study of cytomegalovirus exposure and HLA in healthy donors. Use of 60 Vbeta and 13 Jbeta primers characterized the PCR. The repertoire was sequenced with immunoSEQ multiplex PCR; TCRdb's copy has only in-frame clones and lacks some. This sample has 180,000 or so clones; about four fifths occur once, and the top ten carry about 3%. The study, taken as a whole, reports: A missense DCLRE1C variant was associated with V- and J-gene trimming of TCR beta chains in a later analysis, and an independent cohort replicated the association. It was shown in a later analysis that HLA-associated TCR beta chains were more clonally expanded than other, equally common chains.

CDR1 is SGHRS, CDR2 YFSETQ, per germline. Trimming took 4 bases from V and 15 from J; bases not matched to a gene: 13. This CDR3 comprises 14 residues. A word on this clone: The antigen remains unidentified.

This receptor was obtained from a female donor in good health and CMV-seronegative. Specimen: PBMCs. The chain links TRBV5-1 to TRBJ1-5; 10 nucleotides agree with TRBD1. The CDR3: CASSRTGGVGELHF. In DNA form, the CDR3 reads TGCGCCAGCAGCAGGACAGGGGGGGTCGGGGAGCTGCATTTT.